The next 16 T cell receptor beta chains were all read from a single sample in a study of technical replicates of blood from a handful of donors. Assay: immunoSEQ multiplex PCR; the TCRdb copy retains only in-frame clones and omits some. The repertoire holds approximately 50,000 clones, around 84% seen once, with 5.6% in the top ten. Source material: PBMCs. The receptors here all came from a human donor in good health. Some clones in this sample may be carry-over from other donors' samples.

This chain uses TRBV6-1 with TRBJ1-1; D uncertain. The CDR3 is 14 residues long. Deletions cut 4 bases from V and 6 bases from J, with 15 bases between. Germline V gene sequence: CDR1 MNHNS, CDR2 SASEGT. The CDR3 region has the DNA TGTGCCAGCAGTGCTCGGGGTGCAGTCGCTGAAGCTTTCTTT. It is translated as CASSARGAVAEAFF.

The chain recombines TRBV7-7 with TRBJ2-7, with TRBD2 matching over 13 bases. V trimming: 4 bases; J trimming: 11 bases; junction bases outside the gene matches: 5. Germline V gives CDR1 SSHAT, CDR2 FNYEAQ (reference sequence). The CDR3 has 13 residues. CDR3 loop: CASSSGTSGVKYF. For the CDR3, the DNA is TGTGCCAGCAGCTCCGGGACTAGCGGGGTTAAGTACTTC.

This chain joins TRBV29-1 and TRBJ2-1; 8 positions agree with TRBD1. Germline CDR1 and CDR2: SQVTM and ANQGSEA. V was pared by 7 bases and J by 0 bases, with 5 bases of the junction left unmatched. The length of the CDR3 is 14 residues. DNA for the CDR3: TGCAGCGGACGGGACAGGTCCTCCTACAATGAGCAGTTCTTC. Amino acids: CSGRDRSSYNEQFF.

This clone was seen only a few times. The chain carries TRBV7-2 and TRBJ1-2; the match to TRBD1 covers 10 bases. V was pared by 3 bases and J by 6 bases, with 4 bases of the junction left unmatched. CDR3 size: 14 residues. Germline lookup yields CDR1 SGHTA and CDR2 FQGNSA. The CDR3 DNA reads TGTGCCAGCAGCTTGACGACAGGGGGCGATGGCTACACCTTC. This codes for CASSLTTGGDGYTF.

The rearrangement joins TRBV30 to TRBJ2-1; TRBD1 aligns across 9 bases. V shed 3 bases, J shed 1 base, and the junction held 7 bases outside the gene matches. The CDR3 contains 16 residues. CDR1 GTSNPN and CDR2 SVGIG come from the germline V gene (reference sequence). Here the CDR3 DNA reads TGTGCCTGGAGGCACCCGGACAGGGGATCCTACAATGAGCAGTTCTTC. Protein product: CAWRHPDRGSYNEQFF.

This clone was seen at least ten times. The chain employs TRBV7-9 and TRBJ2-5; TRBD2 matches 13 bases. V lost 4 bases to trimming and J lost 1 base; unmatched junction nucleotides: 0. The CDR3 sequence is 15 residues long. Germline assignment: CDR1 SEHNR and CDR2 FQNEAQ (reference sequence). The CDR3: CASSWTSGGQETQYF. In DNA, the CDR3 is TGTGCCAGCAGCTGGACTAGCGGGGGCCAAGAGACCCAGTACTTC.

CDR3: CASSSDHAGGSWETQYF. The CDR3 DNA reads as TGTGCCAGCAGTTCCGACCATGCGGGAGGGTCCTGGGAGACCCAGTACTTC. The chain combines TRBV27 with TRBJ2-5, with 9 bases lining up with TRBD2. Germline V gene data show CDR1 as MNHEY and CDR2 as SMNVEV (reference sequence). This CDR3 comprises 17 residues. With 4 bases clipped from V and 5 bases from J, the junction kept 14 bases outside the gene matches.

The chain uses TRBV6-6 and TRBJ1-1; 8 nucleotides match TRBD1. With V trimmed by 3 bases and J by 4 bases, 10 bases remained unmatched. From germline, CDR1 is MNHNY and CDR2 SVGAGI (reference sequence). The length of the CDR3 is 16 residues. DNA for the CDR3: TGTGCCAGCAGTTATGACAGGGGCGAGCTGGGCACTGAAGCTTTCTTT. It specifies CASSYDRGELGTEAFF.

The genes are TRBV2 and TRBJ2-6, with TRBD1 as a possible D gene (5 bases). V lost 4 bases to trimming and J lost 4 bases, with 5 bases between them. The CDR3 spans 13 residues. CDR1 and CDR2 from the germline V gene are SNHLY and FYNNEI. This CDR3 is CASSGQGANVLTF. The CDR3, as DNA: TGTGCCAGCAGTGGACAGGGGGCCAACGTCCTGACTTTC.

This chain uses TRBV5-6 with TRBJ2-1; 7 bases are shared with TRBD1. CDR1 and CDR2 (germline): SGHDT, YYEEEE. The CDR3 loop spans 13 amino acids. With 1 base clipped from V and 6 bases from J, the junction kept 1 base outside the gene matches. The CDR3 region is CASSLRGLNEQFF. The CDR3 DNA reads as TGTGCCAGCAGCTTGAGGGGGCTCAATGAGCAGTTCTTC.

The chain combines TRBV5-6 with TRBJ1-1; unclear D gene. Germline V lookup: CDR1 SGHDT, CDR2 YYEEEE. Between the trimmed V and J ends, which lost 2 bases and 11 bases, there was a span of 13 bases. The CDR3 is 12 residues long. The CDR3 bases are TGTGCCAGCAGCTTAAAACAACGCCCGGCTTTCTTT. It specifies CASSLKQRPAFF.

The genes are TRBV4-1 and TRBJ2-7; 8 nucleotides agree with TRBD2. The junction had 5 bases not matched to a gene; V was cut back by 1 base and J by 6 bases. CDR1 and CDR2 (germline): MGHRA, YSYEKL. The length of the CDR3 is 14 residues. CDR3 sequence: CASSQVRGASEQYF. The CDR3 DNA sequence: TGCGCCAGCAGCCAAGTGCGGGGGGCGAGCGAGCAGTACTTC.

This chain links TRBV5-6 with TRBJ2-5, with D possibly being TRBD1 (5 bases). This CDR3 spans 16 amino acids. Germline V gene lookup returns CDR1 SGHDT and CDR2 YYEEEE. The ends were cut back, 4 bases at V and 1 base at J, with 17 bases in the middle. The CDR3, as DNA: TGTGCCAGCAGCCACAAAACTACAGGCCCCCAAGAGACCCAGTACTTC. Protein: CASSHKTTGPQETQYF.

The rearrangement uses TRBV29-1 and TRBJ2-1; 7 positions match TRBD1. Germline CDR1 reads SQVTM; CDR2 reads ANQGSEA. V shed 5 bases, J shed 3 bases, and the junction held 10 bases outside the gene matches. The CDR3 loop spans 15 amino acids. The CDR3 region has the DNA TGCAGCGTTAACAGGGGCCTGGGGGTCTACAATGAGCAGTTCTTC. This encodes CSVNRGLGVYNEQFF.

This clone was counted a single time. This chain joins TRBV4-1 and TRBJ2-5; D perhaps matches TRBD1 (5 bases). Trimming took off 1 base at V and 5 bases at J, with 8 bases between the two ends. There are 13 residues in the CDR3. CDR1 is MGHRA and CDR2 is YSYEKL in the germline V gene. The CDR3 DNA is TGCGCCAGCAGCCAAGGCAGGGTGGAGACCCAGTACTTC. Amino acids: CASSQGRVETQYF.

The chain joins TRBV7-3 to TRBJ2-3; TRBD2 aligns across 11 bases. Trimming at V came to 4 bases and at J to 1 base, leaving 4 bases not matched to a gene. Germline V gives CDR1 SGHTA, CDR2 FQGTGA. The CDR3 has 16 residues. CDR3 sequence (DNA): TGTGCCAGCAGCTCAACGGGACTAGCGGGCACAGATACGCAGTATTTT. Amino acids: CASSSTGLAGTDTQYF.